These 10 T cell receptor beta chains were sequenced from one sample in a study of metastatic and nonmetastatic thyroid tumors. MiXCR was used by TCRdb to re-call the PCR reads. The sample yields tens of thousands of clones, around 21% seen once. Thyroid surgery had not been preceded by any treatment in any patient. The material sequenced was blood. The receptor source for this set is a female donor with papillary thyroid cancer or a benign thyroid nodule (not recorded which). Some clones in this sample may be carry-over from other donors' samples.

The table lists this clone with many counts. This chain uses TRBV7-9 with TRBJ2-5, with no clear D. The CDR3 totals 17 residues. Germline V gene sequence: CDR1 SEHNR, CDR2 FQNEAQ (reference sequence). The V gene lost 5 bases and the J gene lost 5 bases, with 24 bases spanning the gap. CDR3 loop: CASSRMASGPGIETQYF. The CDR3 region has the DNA TGTGCCAGCAGCCGCATGGCGTCAGGCCCCGGAATCGAGACCCAGTACTTC.

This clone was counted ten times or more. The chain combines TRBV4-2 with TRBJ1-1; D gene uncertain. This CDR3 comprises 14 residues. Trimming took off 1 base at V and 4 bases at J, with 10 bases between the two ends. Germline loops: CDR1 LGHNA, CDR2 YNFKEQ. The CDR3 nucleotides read TGTGCCAGCAGCCAAGGGGTCCTAATCACTGAAGCTTTCTTT. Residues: CASSQGVLITEAFF.

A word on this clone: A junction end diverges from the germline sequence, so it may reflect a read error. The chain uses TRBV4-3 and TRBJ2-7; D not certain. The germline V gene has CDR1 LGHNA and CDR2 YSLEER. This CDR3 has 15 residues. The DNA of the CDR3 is TGCGCCAGCAGCCAAGATTCTAGGTTCTCGTACGACCAGTACTTC. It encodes CASSQDSRFSYDQYF.

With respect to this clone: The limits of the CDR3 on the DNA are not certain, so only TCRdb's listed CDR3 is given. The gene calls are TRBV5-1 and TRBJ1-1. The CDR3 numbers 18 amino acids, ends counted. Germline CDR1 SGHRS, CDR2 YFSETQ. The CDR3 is CASSLVGSGSQLNTEALF.

The CDR3 nucleotides are TGCAGTGCCCCGACAGGGAACATTCAGTACTTC. Its translation is CSAPTGNIQYF. The chain recombines TRBV20-1 with TRBJ2-4; 7 bases align to TRBD1. Germline CDR1 and CDR2: DFQATT and SNEGSKA (reference sequence). The CDR3 sequence is 11 residues long. With 6 bases clipped from V and 7 bases from J, the junction kept 3 bases outside the gene matches.

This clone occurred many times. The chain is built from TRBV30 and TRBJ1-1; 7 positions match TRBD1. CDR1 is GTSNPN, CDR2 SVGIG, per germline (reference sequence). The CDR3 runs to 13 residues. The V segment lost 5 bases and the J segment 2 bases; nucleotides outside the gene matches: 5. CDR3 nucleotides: TGTGCCTGGGCTCGGACAGGAAACACTGAAGCTTTCTTT. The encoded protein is CAWARTGNTEAFF.

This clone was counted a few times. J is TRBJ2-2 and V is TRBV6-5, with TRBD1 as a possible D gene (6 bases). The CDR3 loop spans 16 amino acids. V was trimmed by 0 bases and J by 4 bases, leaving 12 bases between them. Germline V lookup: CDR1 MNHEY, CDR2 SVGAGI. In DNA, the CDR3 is TGTGCCAGCAGTTACTCGAGGGGGATGTTCACCGGGGAGCTGTTTTTT. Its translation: CASSYSRGMFTGELFF.

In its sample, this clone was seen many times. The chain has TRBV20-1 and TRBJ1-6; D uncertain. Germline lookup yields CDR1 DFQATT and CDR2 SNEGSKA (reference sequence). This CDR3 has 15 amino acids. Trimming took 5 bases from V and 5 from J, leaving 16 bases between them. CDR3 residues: CSAFLAGPDNSPLHF. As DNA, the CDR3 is TGCAGTGCTTTCCTTGCCGGGCCTGATAATTCACCCCTCCACTTT.

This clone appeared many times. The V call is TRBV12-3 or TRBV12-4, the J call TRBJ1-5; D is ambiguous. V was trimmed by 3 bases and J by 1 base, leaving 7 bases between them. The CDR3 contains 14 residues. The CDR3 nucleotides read TGTGCCAGCAGTTTGTTACGGAGCAATCAGCCCCAGCATTTT. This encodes CASSLLRSNQPQHF.

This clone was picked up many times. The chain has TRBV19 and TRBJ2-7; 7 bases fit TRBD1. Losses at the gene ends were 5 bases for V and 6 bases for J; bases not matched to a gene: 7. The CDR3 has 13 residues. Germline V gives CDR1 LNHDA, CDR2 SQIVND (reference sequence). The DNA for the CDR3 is TGTGCCAGTAGTCAACAGGGGAAGGGCGAGCAGTACTTC. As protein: CASSQQGKGEQYF.